The rows below give T cell receptor beta chains drawn from one sample of a study of molecular identifiers for immune sequencing clone quantification. TCRdb passed the PCR reads through MiXCR, listing each CDR3 protein once. The data hold hundreds of thousands of distinct CDR3 sequences, with about 20% observed a single time. Sequenced: naive CD8+ T cells from blood, with Jurkat cell RNA spiked in. These receptors came from a human donor in good health. Some libraries in this study had Jurkat cell RNA spiked in. CDR3s leave out the opening cysteine and the closing phenylalanine or tryptophan. Fields, in order: J gene, V gene, CDR3 protein.

J gene: TRBJ1-1
V gene: TRBV18
CDR3 protein: ASSPLPGTENTEAF

J gene: TRBJ2-1
V gene: TRBV21-1
CDR3 protein: ASSKESRGPSQF

J gene: TRBJ2-1
V gene: TRBV11-2
CDR3 protein: ASSLDLGAADEQF

J gene: TRBJ2-2
V gene: TRBV28
CDR3 protein: ASSPTGLANIGELF

J gene: TRBJ2-1
V gene: TRBV6-6
CDR3 protein: ASGRLATPGDEQF

J gene: TRBJ2-3
V gene: TRBV30
CDR3 protein: AWGLAGELDTQY

J gene: TRBJ2-3
V gene: TRBV18
CDR3 protein: ASSPGGLAGCTDTQY

J gene: TRBJ1-1
V gene: TRBV29-1
CDR3 protein: SVETVVVGGLGTEAF

J gene: TRBJ2-7
V gene: TRBV6-5
CDR3 protein: ASSYPPGRGINYEQY

J gene: TRBJ2-2
V gene: TRBV5-6
CDR3 protein: ASSLIIVGLEGTGELF

J gene: TRBJ1-1
V gene: TRBV19
CDR3 protein: ASSIGPQEAF

J gene: TRBJ2-7
V gene: TRBV5-1
CDR3 protein: ASSLTSGNYEQY

J gene: TRBJ2-1
V gene: TRBV7-2
CDR3 protein: ASSLGQGLNEQF

J gene: TRBJ2-3
V gene: TRBV7-9
CDR3 protein: ASSLAWGGSTDTQY

J gene: TRBJ2-7
V gene: TRBV5-6
CDR3 protein: ASSDDRGLEVHEQY

J gene: TRBJ1-5
V gene: TRBV5-6
CDR3 protein: ASSSHRVSQPQH

J gene: TRBJ2-5
V gene: TRBV27
CDR3 protein: ASSLWGYQETQY

J gene: TRBJ2-3
V gene: TRBV12-3/TRBV12-4
CDR3 protein: ASSPLWDTRY

J gene: TRBJ1-1
V gene: TRBV19
CDR3 protein: ASSAGQHMNTEAF

J gene: TRBJ1-1
V gene: TRBV20-1
CDR3 protein: SARPLSGAEAF

J gene: TRBJ2-5
V gene: TRBV28
CDR3 protein: ASSSRDESTQETQY

J gene: TRBJ2-7
V gene: TRBV9
CDR3 protein: ASSFGQGHEQY